The 13 T cell receptor beta chains below come from one sample, sequenced in a study of T cells in localized non-small cell lung cancer (TCRdb year 2020). Library preparation employed the immunoSEQ multiplex PCR assay. Sourced from immuneACCESS, this table was stored by TCRdb with only in-frame sequences that have V and J called. A share of the clones is absent; for the studies checked, an unresolved V gene accounts for under half, and the remainder has no known explanation. For this sample there are about 7,000 clones; 50% appear just once. The top ten hold around 3% of the sample. Sequencing was performed on lymph node tissue, taken before any cancer treatment. The receptors come from a female donor older than 55 with stage I lung adenocarcinoma.

The CDR3 sequence is CASMGSGLSQETQYF. CDR3 coding DNA: TGTGCCAGCATGGGCTCTGGGTTATCTCAGGAGACCCAGTACTTC. The V gene is TRBV28, the J gene TRBJ2-5, with unresolved D. This CDR3 contains 15 residues. The V gene's germline CDR1 is MDHEN and CDR2 SYDVKM. Trimming stripped 7 bases from V and 5 bases from J, with 20 bases between.

The DNA for the CDR3 is TGTGCCAGCAGCCTTCAGGGAGATAATTCACCCCTCCACTTT. As protein: CASSLQGDNSPLHF. The chain has TRBV7-6 and TRBJ1-6; tentative D call: TRBD1 (5 bases). Germline V gene lookup returns CDR1 SGHVS and CDR2 FNYEAQ. Trimming cost V 5 bases and J 5 bases, with 10 bases left between them. CDR3 length: 14 amino acids.

The CDR3 loop is CASSQSGQITEQFF. CDR3 DNA: TGTGCCAGCTCACAGTCAGGACAAATCACTGAGCAGTTCTTC. The V gene is TRBV18, the J gene TRBJ2-1; D is perhaps TRBD1 (5 bases). V lost 4 bases, J lost 9 bases, and 16 bases lay in between. Germline lookup yields CDR1 KGHSH and CDR2 LQKENI. This CDR3 has 14 residues.

The genes are TRBV30 and TRBJ1-4; the D is unclear. The CDR3 loop spans 12 amino acids. Germline values: CDR1 GTSNPN, CDR2 SVGIG (reference sequence). V was clipped by 7 bases and J by 4 bases, with 10 bases between them. Written as DNA, the CDR3 is TGTGCCTCGTCCAGACGTAATGAAAAACTGTTTTTT. Protein sequence: CASSRRNEKLFF.

V usage is TRBV18 and J usage is TRBJ2-5; D remains ambiguous. V was pared by 3 bases and J by 3 bases, with 8 bases between. The CDR3 is 13 residues long. The germline CDR1 and CDR2 sequences are KGHSH and LQKENI. The CDR3 DNA reads TGTGCCAGCTCACCGGGAAATAAAGAGACCCAGTACTTC. This codes for CASSPGNKETQYF. The full variable domain, with the rest looked up from reference TRBV18 and TRBJ2-5, is NAGVMQNPRHLVRRRGQEARLRCSPMKGHSHVYWYRQLPEEGLKFMVYLQKENIIDESGMPKERFSAEFPKEGPSILRIQQVVRGDSAAYFCASSPGNKETQYFGPGTRLLVL.

This clone was seen more than once but under ten times. This rearrangement joins TRBV11-3 to TRBJ2-1; D perhaps matches TRBD1 (5 bases). The V end lost 5 bases, the J end lost 2 bases, and 13 bases lay between the germline ends. Germline loops: CDR1 SGHNT, CDR2 YENEEA. The CDR3 covers 15 residues. CDR3 in amino acids: CASSQGVFAYNEQFF. DNA of the CDR3: TGTGCCAGCAGCCAAGGGGTGTTTGCCTACAATGAGCAGTTCTTC.

This chain links TRBV29-1 with TRBJ1-1, with D hard to call. Germline CDR1 and CDR2: SQVTM and ANQGSEA. This CDR3 region has 13 residues. The V end was cut by 2 bases, the J end by 2 bases, with 9 bases between. The CDR3 sequence: CSVENGANTEAFF. The DNA of the CDR3 is TGCAGCGTTGAAAACGGAGCTAACACTGAAGCTTTCTTT.

This clone has more than one count but fewer than ten. Compared with germline, one end of the junction differs, possibly owing to a read error. The genes are TRBV11-3 and TRBJ2-1; D remains ambiguous. The CDR3 is 15 residues long. CDR1 and CDR2 (germline): SGHNT, YENEEA. CDR3 nucleotide sequence: TGTGTCAGCAGCCCATCCGACGGCTCCTACAATGAGCAGTTCTTC. Its protein product is CVSSPSDGSYNEQFF.

The J gene is TRBJ2-5, the V gene TRBV19; D might be TRBD2 (5 bases). CDR3 length equals 12 residues. Trimming took off 5 bases at V and 3 bases at J, with 7 bases between the two ends. Germline V gives CDR1 LNHDA, CDR2 SQIVND (reference sequence). The CDR3 region is CASSEGEETQYF. The CDR3 DNA reads as TGTGCCAGTAGTGAGGGCGAAGAGACCCAGTACTTC. Full variable domain (missing parts from reference TRBV19 and TRBJ2-5): DGGITQSPKYLFRKEGQNVTLSCEQNLNHDAMYWYRQDPGQGLRLIYYSQIVNDFQKGDIAEGYSVSREKKESFPLTVTSAQKNPTAFYLCASSEGEETQYFGPGTRLLVL.

The table lists this clone with a few counts. This chain uses TRBV30 with TRBJ2-3, with 9 bases fitting TRBD2. Trimming at V came to 0 bases and at J to 7 bases, leaving 11 bases not matched to a gene. Germline CDR1 GTSNPN, CDR2 SVGIG (reference sequence). This CDR3 region has 16 residues. This CDR3 is CAWSVHLAGGLNTQYF. CDR3 bases: TGTGCCTGGAGTGTACACTTGGCGGGGGGGTTAAATACGCAGTATTTT.

Regarding this clone: The junction and the germline gene differ at one end; a read error may be behind it. This sequence joins TRBV5-1 and TRBJ1-4, with TRBD1 as a possible D gene (5 bases). The CDR3 length is 15 residues. Germline V gene sequence: CDR1 SGHRS, CDR2 YFSETQ. CDR3 protein: CVSSTGRATNEKLFF. The CDR3 nucleotides read TGCGTCAGCAGCACGGGCAGGGCGACTAATGAAAAACTGTTTTTT.

On this clone: Compared with germline, one end of the junction differs, possibly owing to a read error. The V call is TRBV29-1, the J call TRBJ2-7, with 8 nucleotides matching TRBD1. Germline CDR1 SQVTM, CDR2 ANQGSEA. The CDR3 extends over 12 amino acids. The CDR3 loop reads CSAGGQGIPQDF. The CDR3 DNA is TGCAGCGCCGGAGGACAGGGAATTCCCCAAGACTTC.

J is TRBJ1-5 and V is TRBV19, with TRBD1 matching 8 bases. In germline, CDR1 is LNHDA, CDR2 SQIVND (reference sequence). The V segment lost 5 bases and the J segment 7 bases; nucleotides outside the gene matches: 13. The CDR3 sequence is 16 residues long. CDR3 sequence (DNA): TGTGCCAGTAGTCCAAGTTCCGGGACAGGTGGGCAGCCCCAGCATTTT. Its protein is CASSPSSGTGGQPQHF.